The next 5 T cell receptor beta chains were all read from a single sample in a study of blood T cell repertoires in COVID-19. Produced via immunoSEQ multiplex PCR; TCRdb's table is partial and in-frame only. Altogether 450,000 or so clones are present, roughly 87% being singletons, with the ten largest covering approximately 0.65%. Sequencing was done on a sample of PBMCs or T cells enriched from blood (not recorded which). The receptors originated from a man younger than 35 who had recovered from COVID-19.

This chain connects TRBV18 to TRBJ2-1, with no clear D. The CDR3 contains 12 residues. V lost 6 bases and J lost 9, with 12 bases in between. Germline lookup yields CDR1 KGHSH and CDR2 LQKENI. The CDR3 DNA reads TGTGCCAGCTCTCATTCGCGGTCTGAGCAGTTCTTC. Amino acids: CASSHSRSEQFF. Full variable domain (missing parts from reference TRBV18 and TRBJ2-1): NAGVMQNPRHLVRRRGQEARLRCSPMKGHSHVYWYRQLPEEGLKFMVYLQKENIIDESGMPKERFSAEFPKEGPSILRIQQVVRGDSAAYFCASSHSRSEQFFGPGTRLTVL.

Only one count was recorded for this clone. DNA for the CDR3: TGTGCCAGCAGCCTTGGACAGGGGGCAGGGAATGAGCAGTTCTTC. Translating gives CASSLGQGAGNEQFF. The V gene is TRBV3-1 (or the pseudogene TRBV3-2), the J gene TRBJ2-1; the match to TRBD1 covers 11 bases. J lost 7 bases, V lost 4 bases, and 6 bases had no gene match. The CDR3 consists of 15 residues. Germline V CDR1 and CDR2: LGHDT, YNNKEL (reference sequence).

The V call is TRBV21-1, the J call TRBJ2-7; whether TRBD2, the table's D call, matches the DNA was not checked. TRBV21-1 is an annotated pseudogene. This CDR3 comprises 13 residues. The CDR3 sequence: CASSGQRGYEQYF. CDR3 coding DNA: TGTGCCAGCAGCGGACAGCGGGGCTACGAGCAGTACTTC.

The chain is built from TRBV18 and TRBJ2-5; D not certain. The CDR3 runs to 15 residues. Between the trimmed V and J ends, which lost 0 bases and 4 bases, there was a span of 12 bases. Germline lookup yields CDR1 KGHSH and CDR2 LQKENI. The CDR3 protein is CASSPPGTPGETQYF. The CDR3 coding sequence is TGTGCCAGCTCACCACCCGGTACTCCGGGAGAGACCCAGTACTTC.

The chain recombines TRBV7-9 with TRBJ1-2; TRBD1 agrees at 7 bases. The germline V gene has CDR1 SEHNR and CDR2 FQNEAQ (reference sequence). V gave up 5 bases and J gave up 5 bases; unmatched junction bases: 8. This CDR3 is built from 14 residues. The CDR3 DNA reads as TGTGCCAGCAGCCCCGGGACAGATTTATATGGCTACACCTTC. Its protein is CASSPGTDLYGYTF.